These 4 T cell receptor beta chains share one sample of origin, sequenced in a study of stem cell transplantation in POMP-related autoinflammatory disease. Method: immunoSEQ multiplex PCR; TCRdb's copy keeps in-frame clones and lacks some. The table has roughly 32,000 clones, about 91% seen once; the top ten hold roughly 0.7%. This specimen consisted of CD4+ T cells from PBMCs, obtained before stem cell transplantation. The receptors derive from a human donor with POMP-related autoinflammation and immune dysregulation (PRAID).

This clone came up a few times. This rearrangement joins TRBV18 to TRBJ2-7; 8 positions agree with TRBD2. CDR1 KGHSH and CDR2 LQKENI come from the germline V gene. J was trimmed by 5 bases and V by 4 bases; bases with no gene match: 7. This CDR3 is built from 14 residues. The CDR3 DNA is TGTGCCAGCTCACACACTAGCGGAGTCGACGAGCAGTACTTC. Encoded protein: CASSHTSGVDEQYF.

The chain recombines TRBV7-2 with TRBJ2-5; D is perhaps TRBD1 or TRBD2 (6 bases each). Germline V gene lookup returns CDR1 SGHTA and CDR2 FQGNSA. The V and J ends lost 5 bases and 2 bases respectively, with 15 bases between them. CDR3 size: 15 residues. The DNA of the CDR3 is TGTGCCAGCAGCCCAGGGGAACGGGAGCAAGAGACCCAGTACTTC. Translated, it gives CASSPGEREQETQYF.

This clone was seen more than once but under ten times. The chain carries TRBV4-1 and TRBJ1-6, with 8 positions matching TRBD1. Trimming at V came to 1 base and at J to 7 bases, leaving 9 bases not matched to a gene. This CDR3 comprises 17 residues. Looked up from germline, CDR1 is MGHRA and CDR2 is YSYEKL. The chain's CDR3 is CASSQVGPGQANSPLHF. Written as DNA, the CDR3 is TGCGCCAGCAGCCAAGTCGGACCGGGACAGGCCAATTCACCCCTCCACTTT.

The DNA of the CDR3 is TGTGCCAGCCGCCTGGGGGGGGTCGGTTCACCCCTCCACTTT. It codes for CASRLGGVGSPLHF. The chain is built from TRBV6-5 and TRBJ1-6; the D gene is possibly TRBD1 (5 bases). This CDR3 contains 14 residues. V shed 8 bases and J shed 9 bases, with 17 bases lying between them. Germline V gene lookup returns CDR1 MNHEY and CDR2 SVGAGI.